A selection of T cell receptor beta chains follows, all from one sample in a study of cytomegalovirus exposure and HLA in healthy donors. Sequencing was performed with immunoSEQ multiplex PCR; in TCRdb, only in-frame clones are kept and a portion is missing. The table records under 200,000 clones, 77% of them present only once. The sequenced material came from PBMCs. Receptors were obtained from a woman aged 40-49 years in good health and CMV-seropositive. Both conserved end residues are part of each CDR3. The D gene is left open where the match is weak. Clone size, where shown, is once, few, many, or a class for clones that have expanded.

clone_size: -; d_call: TRBD1; v_call: TRBV7-9; j_call: TRBJ2-1; cdr3_aa: CASSLVYGTGNHNEQFF; cdr3_nt: TGTGCCAGCAGCTTAGTTTACGGGACAGGGAATCACAATGAGCAGTTCTTC
clone_size: -; d_call: TRBD1; v_call: TRBV4-2; j_call: TRBJ2-7; cdr3_aa: CASSQEGQGSYEQYF; cdr3_nt: TGTGCCAGCAGCCAGGAGGGACAGGGGTCCTACGAGCAGTACTTC
clone_size: -; d_call: -; v_call: TRBV18; j_call: TRBJ2-7; cdr3_aa: CASSPQRASSYEQYF; cdr3_nt: TGTGCCAGCTCACCCCAGCGGGCGAGCTCCTACGAGCAGTACTTC
clone_size: -; d_call: -; v_call: TRBV6-1; j_call: TRBJ2-7; cdr3_aa: CASRTGHEAYEQYF; cdr3_nt: TGTGCCAGCAGGACGGGACACGAGGCCTACGAGCAGTACTTC
clone_size: -; d_call: -; v_call: TRBV19; j_call: TRBJ2-3; cdr3_aa: CASSPGQHTDTQYF; cdr3_nt: TGTGCCAGTAGTCCTGGACAGCACACAGATACGCAGTATTTT
clone_size: -; d_call: -; v_call: TRBV7-2; j_call: TRBJ1-3; cdr3_aa: CASSLPPGNTIYF; cdr3_nt: TGTGCCAGCAGCCTACCCCCTGGAAACACCATATATTTT
clone_size: -; d_call: -; v_call: TRBV25-1; j_call: TRBJ1-1; cdr3_aa: CASSKDRGSDTEAFF; cdr3_nt: TGTGCCAGCAGTAAGGATAGGGGATCGGACACTGAAGCTTTCTTT
clone_size: few; d_call: TRBD2; v_call: TRBV11-2; j_call: TRBJ2-7; cdr3_aa: CASSLASGGLGFEQYF; cdr3_nt: TGTGCCAGCAGCTTAGCCAGCGGGGGGCTAGGTTTCGAGCAGTACTTC
clone_size: -; d_call: -; v_call: TRBV2; j_call: TRBJ2-2; cdr3_aa: CASHTTRNTGELFF; cdr3_nt: TGTGCCAGCCATACTACCCGGAACACCGGGGAGCTGTTTTTT
clone_size: -; d_call: TRBD2; v_call: TRBV5-1; j_call: TRBJ2-5; cdr3_aa: CASSLAMTSGGEETQYF; cdr3_nt: TGCGCCAGCAGCTTGGCCATGACTAGCGGGGGAGAAGAGACCCAGTACTTC
clone_size: -; d_call: -; v_call: TRBV19; j_call: TRBJ1-1; cdr3_aa: CASSSQSRNTEAFF; cdr3_nt: TGTGCCAGTAGTAGCCAAAGTAGGAACACTGAAGCTTTCTTT
clone_size: -; d_call: -; v_call: TRBV4-3; j_call: TRBJ2-7; cdr3_aa: CASSQVGQAYEQYF; cdr3_nt: TGCGCCAGCAGCCAAGTAGGACAAGCCTACGAGCAGTACTTC
clone_size: once; d_call: TRBD1; v_call: TRBV2; j_call: TRBJ2-1; cdr3_aa: CASSATGGEQFF; cdr3_nt: TGTGCCAGCAGTGCGACAGGGGGAGAGCAGTTCTTC
clone_size: few; d_call: -; v_call: TRBV10-2; j_call: TRBJ2-6; cdr3_aa: CASLGGPGVLTF; cdr3_nt: TGCGCCAGCCTGGGGGGGCCCGGGGTCCTGACTTTC
clone_size: -; d_call: -; v_call: TRBV4-3; j_call: TRBJ2-2; cdr3_aa: CASSQDLIVTGELFF; cdr3_nt: TGCGCCAGCAGCCAAGATTTAATTGTCACCGGGGAGCTGTTTTTT
clone_size: -; d_call: TRBD2; v_call: TRBV9; j_call: TRBJ2-3; cdr3_aa: CASSGLAGGGTDTQYF; cdr3_nt: TGTGCCAGCAGCGGCCTAGCGGGAGGCGGGACAGATACGCAGTATTTT
clone_size: -; d_call: TRBD1; v_call: TRBV5-1; j_call: TRBJ1-4; cdr3_aa: CASSITGEREKLFF; cdr3_nt: TGCGCCAGCAGCATTACAGGGGAGCGGGAAAAACTGTTTTTT
clone_size: -; d_call: -; v_call: TRBV27; j_call: TRBJ2-3; cdr3_aa: CASRDSTTTDTQYF; cdr3_nt: TGTGCCAGCAGGGATAGCACCACCACAGATACGCAGTATTTT
clone_size: -; d_call: -; v_call: TRBV2; j_call: TRBJ2-1; cdr3_aa: CASSEQGGGLYEQFF; cdr3_nt: TGTGCCAGCAGTGAACAAGGCGGGGGCCTTTATGAGCAGTTCTTC
clone_size: -; d_call: -; v_call: TRBV27; j_call: TRBJ2-5; cdr3_aa: CASSLGLGVGETQYF; cdr3_nt: TGTGCCAGCAGTTTGGGGCTAGGGGTAGGAGAGACCCAGTACTTC
clone_size: -; d_call: -; v_call: TRBV7-2; j_call: TRBJ1-2; cdr3_aa: CASSLAEGGYTF; cdr3_nt: TGTGCCAGCAGCTTAGCGGAGGGTGGCTACACCTTC
clone_size: -; d_call: -; v_call: TRBV12-5; j_call: TRBJ2-1; cdr3_aa: CASGWLDQGQFF; cdr3_nt: TGTGCTAGTGGTTGGTTGGACCAGGGGCAGTTCTTC
clone_size: -; d_call: -; v_call: TRBV18; j_call: TRBJ2-2; cdr3_aa: CASSPTTNTGELFF; cdr3_nt: TGTGCCAGCTCACCTACAACGAACACCGGGGAGCTGTTTTTT
clone_size: -; d_call: TRBD1; v_call: TRBV5-4; j_call: TRBJ1-2; cdr3_aa: CASSPGGTGSYGYTF; cdr3_nt: TGTGCCAGCAGCCCAGGAGGGACAGGGAGCTATGGCTACACCTTC
clone_size: -; d_call: TRBD2; v_call: TRBV12-5; j_call: TRBJ2-1; cdr3_aa: CASGFVHLVPGLAGGPRGEQFF; cdr3_nt: TGTGCTAGTGGTTTCGTGCATCTAGTCCCGGGACTAGCGGGAGGGCCTAGGGGTGAGCAGTTCTTC
clone_size: -; d_call: TRBD1; v_call: TRBV19; j_call: TRBJ2-1; cdr3_aa: CASSPGQGGYNEQFF; cdr3_nt: TGTGCCAGTAGTCCCGGACAGGGGGGCTACAATGAGCAGTTCTTC
clone_size: -; d_call: -; v_call: TRBV27; j_call: TRBJ1-1; cdr3_aa: CASSLRQGFTEAFF; cdr3_nt: TGTGCCAGCAGTTTACGGCAGGGTTTCACTGAAGCTTTCTTT
clone_size: -; d_call: -; v_call: TRBV7-8; j_call: TRBJ2-2; cdr3_aa: CASRFSASKVTGELFF; cdr3_nt: TGTGCCAGCAGGTTTTCAGCGTCGAAAGTTACCGGGGAGCTGTTTTTT
clone_size: once; d_call: -; v_call: TRBV4-3; j_call: TRBJ1-5; cdr3_aa: CASSQIQGFGPQHF; cdr3_nt: TGCGCCAGCAGCCAAATCCAGGGGTTTGGGCCCCAGCATTTT
clone_size: -; d_call: TRBD1; v_call: TRBV28; j_call: TRBJ2-5; cdr3_aa: CASSPGQGAETQYF; cdr3_nt: TGTGCCAGCAGCCCGGGACAGGGTGCGGAGACCCAGTACTTC
clone_size: -; d_call: -; v_call: TRBV5-6; j_call: TRBJ2-1; cdr3_aa: CASSSGLLQFF; cdr3_nt: TGTGCCAGCAGCTCTGGACTATTGCAGTTCTTC
clone_size: -; d_call: TRBD1; v_call: TRBV18; j_call: TRBJ2-3; cdr3_aa: CASSPLTGGSSTDTQYF; cdr3_nt: TGTGCCAGCTCACCACTCACAGGGGGTTCTAGCACAGATACGCAGTATTTT
clone_size: -; d_call: -; v_call: TRBV7-2; j_call: TRBJ1-1; cdr3_aa: CASSRRQENTEAFF; cdr3_nt: TGTGCCAGCAGCCGGAGACAGGAGAACACTGAAGCTTTCTTT
clone_size: -; d_call: TRBD1; v_call: TRBV6-5; j_call: TRBJ2-7; cdr3_aa: CASSYAGTGGYEQYF; cdr3_nt: TGTGCCAGCAGTTACGCAGGGACAGGGGGCTACGAGCAGTACTTC
clone_size: -; d_call: TRBD1; v_call: TRBV28; j_call: TRBJ2-4; cdr3_aa: CASSPTDRGNIQYF; cdr3_nt: TGTGCCAGCAGCCCCACCGACAGGGGAAACATTCAGTACTTC
clone_size: once; d_call: TRBD2; v_call: TRBV4-1; j_call: TRBJ2-3; cdr3_aa: CASSQERTSGSDTQYF; cdr3_nt: TGCGCCAGCAGCCAAGAACGGACTAGCGGGAGTGATACGCAGTATTTT
clone_size: -; d_call: TRBD1; v_call: TRBV30; j_call: TRBJ1-6; cdr3_aa: CAGGQLNSPLHF; cdr3_nt: TGTGCCGGGGGACAGCTGAATTCACCCCTCCACTTT
clone_size: -; d_call: TRBD1; v_call: TRBV27; j_call: TRBJ2-1; cdr3_aa: CASSSSTGGSYNEQFF; cdr3_nt: TGTGCCAGCAGTTCGTCGACAGGGGGGAGCTACAATGAGCAGTTCTTC
clone_size: -; d_call: -; v_call: TRBV5-1; j_call: TRBJ1-5; cdr3_aa: CASSLGGEGAQPQHF; cdr3_nt: TGCGCCAGCAGCTTGGGTGGCGAAGGGGCGCAGCCCCAGCATTTT
clone_size: -; d_call: TRBD2; v_call: TRBV10-1; j_call: TRBJ2-1; cdr3_aa: CAQGREGLNEQFF; cdr3_nt: TGCGCCCAGGGGCGGGAGGGTCTCAATGAGCAGTTCTTC
clone_size: -; d_call: TRBD1; v_call: TRBV28; j_call: TRBJ2-5; cdr3_aa: CASGPGTAETQYF; cdr3_nt: TGTGCCAGCGGGCCCGGGACAGCAGAGACCCAGTACTTC
clone_size: -; d_call: -; v_call: TRBV5-1; j_call: TRBJ2-1; cdr3_aa: CASSFSGENEQFF; cdr3_nt: TGCGCCAGCAGCTTTTCAGGGGAAAATGAGCAGTTCTTC
clone_size: few; d_call: TRBD2; v_call: TRBV6-5; j_call: TRBJ2-7; cdr3_aa: CATVRTAGGGEQYF; cdr3_nt: TGTGCCACCGTTCGCACAGCGGGGGGCGGCGAGCAGTACTTC
clone_size: -; d_call: TRBD2; v_call: TRBV19; j_call: TRBJ2-1; cdr3_aa: CASSNPGGGNYNEQFF; cdr3_nt: TGTGCCAGTAGTAACCCGGGGGGGGGCAACTACAATGAGCAGTTCTTC
clone_size: -; d_call: -; v_call: TRBV4-1; j_call: TRBJ2-1; cdr3_aa: CASSQGSQRRPYNEQFF; cdr3_nt: TGCGCCAGCAGCCAAGGATCGCAGCGGAGACCCTACAATGAGCAGTTCTTC
clone_size: once; d_call: -; v_call: TRBV9; j_call: TRBJ2-5; cdr3_aa: CASSVALAQETQYF; cdr3_nt: TGTGCCAGCAGCGTAGCTTTGGCCCAAGAGACCCAGTACTTC
clone_size: -; d_call: -; v_call: TRBV9; j_call: TRBJ2-3; cdr3_aa: CASSTTIPTDTQYF; cdr3_nt: TGTGCCAGCAGCACTACGATCCCCACAGATACGCAGTATTTT
clone_size: -; d_call: -; v_call: TRBV2; j_call: TRBJ1-1; cdr3_aa: CASSDATVNTEAFF; cdr3_nt: TGTGCCAGCAGTGACGCGACAGTGAACACTGAAGCTTTCTTT